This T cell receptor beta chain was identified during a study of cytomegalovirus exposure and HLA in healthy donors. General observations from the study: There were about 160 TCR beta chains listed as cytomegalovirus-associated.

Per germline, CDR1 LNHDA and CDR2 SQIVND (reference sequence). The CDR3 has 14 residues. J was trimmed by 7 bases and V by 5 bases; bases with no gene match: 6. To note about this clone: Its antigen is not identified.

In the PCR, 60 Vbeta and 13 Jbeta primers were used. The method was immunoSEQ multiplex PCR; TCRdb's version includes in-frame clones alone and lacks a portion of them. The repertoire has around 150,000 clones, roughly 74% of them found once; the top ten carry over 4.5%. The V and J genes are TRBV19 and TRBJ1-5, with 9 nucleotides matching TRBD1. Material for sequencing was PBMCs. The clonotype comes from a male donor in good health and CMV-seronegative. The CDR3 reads CASSFRDRAQPQHF. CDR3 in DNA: TGTGCCAGTAGTTTCCGGGACAGGGCCCAGCCCCAGCATTTT.